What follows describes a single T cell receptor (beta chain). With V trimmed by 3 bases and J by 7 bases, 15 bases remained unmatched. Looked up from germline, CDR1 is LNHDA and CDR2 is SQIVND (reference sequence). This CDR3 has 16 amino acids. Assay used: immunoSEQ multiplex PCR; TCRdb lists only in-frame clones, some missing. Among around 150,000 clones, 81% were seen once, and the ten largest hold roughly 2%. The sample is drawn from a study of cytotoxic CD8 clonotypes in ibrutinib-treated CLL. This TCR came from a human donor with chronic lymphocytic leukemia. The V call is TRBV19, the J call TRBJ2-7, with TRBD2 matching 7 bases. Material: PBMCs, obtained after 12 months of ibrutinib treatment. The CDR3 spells CASSIRFGGGSKEQYF. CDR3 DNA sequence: TGTGCCAGTAGTATTCGGTTCGGCGGGGGTTCGAAAGAGCAGTACTTC.